The rows below give T cell receptor beta chains drawn from one sample of a study of cytomegalovirus exposure and HLA in healthy donors. Produced via immunoSEQ multiplex PCR; TCRdb's table is partial and in-frame only. The sample consists of some 120,000 clones, roughly a tenth of them appearing once. Sequencing was performed on PBMCs. The receptors come from a woman aged 18-35 years in good health and CMV-seropositive. Each CDR3 is given with its conserved first and last residue. A D gene is named only where the DNA matches it firmly. Clone size is shown for a subset of rows, as once, few, many or a class of expanded clone.

v_gene	d_gene	j_gene	abundance	CDR3aa	CDR3nt
TRBV28	TRBD1	TRBJ1-5	.	CASSADGTAYQPQHF	TGTGCCAGCAGCGCAGACGGGACAGCTTATCAGCCCCAGCATTTT
TRBV14	.	TRBJ2-2	few	CASSPLVTGELFF	TGTGCCAGCAGCCCCCTTGTCACCGGGGAGCTGTTTTTT
TRBV7-2	TRBD2	TRBJ2-7	few	CASSQTRTSGDYEQYF	TGTGCCAGCAGCCAGACTCGGACTAGCGGGGACTACGAGCAGTACTTC
TRBV6-1	TRBD1	TRBJ1-1	few	CATGTGEFLAFF	TGTGCCACCGGGACAGGGGAATTTTTGGCTTTCTTT
TRBV30	.	TRBJ1-3	.	CAWSKLRSGLLDTIYF	TGTGCCTGGAGTAAACTAAGAAGTGGCTTGTTAGACACCATATATTTT
TRBV25-1	.	TRBJ2-7	few	CASSVFYEQYF	TGTGCCAGCAGTGTATTTTACGAGCAGTACTTC
TRBV6-1	TRBD1	TRBJ1-1	.	CASSSQTGANTEAFF	TGTGCCAGCAGTTCCCAGACAGGGGCGAACACTGAAGCTTTCTTT
TRBV5-1	.	TRBJ1-2	.	CASSLAPESNYGYTF	TGCGCCAGCAGCTTGGCCCCAGAATCTAACTATGGCTACACCTTC
TRBV7-9	.	TRBJ2-1	.	CASSLGRVDEQFF	TGTGCCAGCAGCTTAGGCAGGGTGGATGAGCAGTTCTTC
TRBV5-4	.	TRBJ2-3	.	CASSLGGFLNTDTQYF	TGTGCCAGCAGCTTGGGAGGGTTCCTTAACACAGATACGCAGTATTTT
TRBV27	TRBD1	TRBJ1-4	few	CASSLLSGGEEKLFF	TGTGCCAGCAGTTTATTATCAGGGGGTGAAGAAAAACTGTTTTTT
TRBV28	.	TRBJ1-4	.	CASFKRGREKLFF	TGTGCCAGCTTTAAAAGGGGTAGGGAAAAACTGTTTTTT
TRBV5-4	.	TRBJ2-3	few	CASSTAGSWDTQYF	TGTGCCAGCAGCACGGCGGGGTCCTGGGATACGCAGTATTTT
TRBV30	TRBD1	TRBJ1-2	.	CAWRGGDRTIYGYTF	TGTGCCTGGAGGGGTGGGGACAGGACGATCTATGGCTACACCTTC
TRBV28	TRBD1	TRBJ2-7	.	CASIPGQDSYEQYF	TGTGCCAGCATCCCGGGACAGGACTCCTACGAGCAGTACTTC
TRBV5-6	TRBD1	TRBJ1-2	few	CASSLLLQGAGGYGYTF	TGTGCCAGCAGCTTGTTACTACAGGGGGCAGGAGGCTATGGCTACACCTTC
TRBV28	TRBD1	TRBJ1-1	few	CASSFPGGNTEAFF	TGTGCCAGCAGTTTTCCAGGGGGGAACACTGAAGCTTTCTTT
TRBV5-8	TRBD1	TRBJ1-2	few	CASSPWADRDGYTF	TGTGCCAGCAGCCCCTGGGCGGACAGGGATGGCTACACCTTC
TRBV5-1	.	TRBJ2-7	few	CASNLGTYEAAEQYF	TGCGCCAGCAATCTAGGGACATATGAAGCTGCCGAGCAGTACTTC
TRBV29-1	.	TRBJ1-1	few	CSPAGPGRTEAFF	TGCAGCCCCGCAGGCCCTGGTAGGACTGAAGCTTTCTTT
TRBV5-1	.	TRBJ2-7	few	CASSPAQQRDREQYF	TGCGCCAGCAGCCCCGCTCAGCAGAGGGATCGCGAGCAGTACTTC
TRBV18	.	TRBJ2-5	.	CASSPGGDGLGGTQYF	TGTGCCAGCTCACCGGGGGGAGACGGACTTGGAGGGACCCAGTACTTC
TRBV9	.	TRBJ1-1	.	CASSPSSGWTEAFF	TGTGCCAGCAGCCCCTCCAGCGGGTGGACTGAAGCTTTCTTT
TRBV7-8	TRBD1	TRBJ1-5	few	CASSRQGNSNQPQHF	TGTGCCAGCAGTCGACAGGGAAATAGCAATCAGCCCCAGCATTTT
TRBV27	.	TRBJ1-1	.	CASSLAGARTEAFF	TGTGCCAGCAGTTTAGCGGGGGCGCGGACTGAAGCTTTCTTT
TRBV29-1	TRBD1	TRBJ1-4	.	CSVEGQGGPNEKLFF	TGCAGCGTTGAGGGACAGGGTGGCCCTAATGAAAAACTGTTTTTT
TRBV4-2	.	TRBJ2-3	.	CASSQGGQGNTDTQYF	TGTGCCAGCAGCCAAGGTGGGCAGGGGAACACAGATACGCAGTATTTT
TRBV2	TRBD1	TRBJ1-1	few	CASSGDRVNTEAFF	TGTGCCAGCAGTGGTGACAGGGTAAACACTGAAGCTTTCTTT
TRBV29-1	.	TRBJ2-7	few	CSVAADTRPAEQYF	TGCAGCGTAGCTGCCGACACCCGTCCTGCCGAGCAGTACTTC
TRBV13	.	TRBJ2-7	many	CASSQTGSSYEQYF	TGTGCCAGCAGCCAAACAGGGAGCTCCTACGAGCAGTACTTC
TRBV28	.	TRBJ1-2	few	CASSSTGGHGYTF	TGTGCCAGCAGTTCGACCGGAGGGCATGGCTACACCTTC
TRBV5-6	.	TRBJ1-2	.	CASSSSRVGYTF	TGTGCCAGCAGCTCATCCAGGGTTGGCTACACCTTC
TRBV28	.	TRBJ1-1	.	CASSRGAPNTEAFF	TGTGCCAGCAGTCGGGGGGCACCGAACACTGAAGCTTTCTTT
TRBV30	TRBD1	TRBJ1-2	few	CAWIATGHGYTF	TGTGCCTGGATAGCGACAGGGCATGGCTACACCTTC
TRBV6-5	.	TRBJ2-1	.	CASSYLDQTGEQFF	TGTGCCAGCAGTTACCTCGACCAAACGGGTGAGCAGTTCTTC
TRBV28	.	TRBJ1-1	few	CAGNDRPNTEAFF	TGTGCCGGCAACGACAGACCGAACACTGAAGCTTTCTTT
TRBV10-3	TRBD2	TRBJ2-3	.	CATKGTSGRATDTQYF	TGTGCCACAAAAGGGACTAGCGGGAGGGCCACAGATACGCAGTATTTT
TRBV9	.	TRBJ2-2	.	CASNARGTTGELFF	TGTGCCAGCAACGCAAGGGGGACCACCGGGGAGCTGTTTTTT
TRBV29-1	TRBD1	TRBJ2-5	.	CSVAGFGTGNLVETQYF	TGCAGCGTTGCAGGGTTTGGGACAGGGAATTTAGTAGAGACCCAGTACTTC
TRBV10-1	TRBD2	TRBJ2-3	.	CASSDSGKGGDTQYF	TGCGCCAGCAGTGATAGCGGGAAGGGGGGAGATACGCAGTATTTT
TRBV30	.	TRBJ2-1	.	CAWNFNGDNEQFF	TGTGCCTGGAATTTTAACGGGGACAATGAGCAGTTCTTC
TRBV7-9	TRBD2	TRBJ2-7	.	CASSLPSGGGTYEQYF	TGTGCCAGCAGCTTACCTAGCGGGGGGGGCACCTACGAGCAGTACTTC
TRBV5-6	.	TRBJ1-1	.	CASSLWGLNTEAFF	TGTGCCAGCAGCTTGTGGGGACTCAACACTGAAGCCTTCTTT
TRBV9	.	TRBJ2-1	few	CASSVVWGLYNEQFF	TGTGCCAGCAGCGTAGTGTGGGGACTTTACAATGAGCAGTTCTTC